This T cell receptor (beta chain) emerged from a study of cytomegalovirus exposure and HLA in healthy donors. Study conclusions and caveats: Several V segments, TRBV6-2 and TRBV6-3 among them, could not be told apart and were dropped.

The V end was cut by 6 bases, the J end by 0 bases, with 9 bases between. The V gene's germline CDR1 is LNHDA and CDR2 SQIVND (reference sequence). The CDR3 is 14 amino acids. With regard to this clone: Antigen specificity is unknown.

The PCR ran on 60 Vbeta and 13 Jbeta primers. The protocol was immunoSEQ multiplex PCR, while the TCRdb copy is restricted to in-frame clones and leaves out a portion. Of 150,000 or so clones in the sample, 70% to 90% are singletons; the top ten hold approximately 8.5%. The sample comprised PBMCs. The genes are TRBV19 and TRBJ1-3, with a tentative D call TRBD1 (5 bases). The source of this sequence is a man younger than 30 in good health and CMV-seropositive. The CDR3 bases are TGTGCCAGTAGCCGACAGAGCTCTGGAAACACCATATATTTT. Translating gives CASSRQSSGNTIYF.